This TCR beta chain was obtained from a study of shared T cell receptors in the human thymus. Sequencing used immunoSEQ multiplex PCR; TCRdb keeps in-frame clones, though not all of them. The repertoire holds under 450,000 clones, about 95% seen once, with approximately 0.02% in the top ten. This clone was found once. CDR1 is MDHEN and CDR2 is SYDVKM in the germline V gene. V lost 5 bases, J lost 4 bases, and 18 bases lay in between. The CDR3 covers 16 residues. The chain joins TRBV28 to TRBJ2-1; a possible D gene is TRBD2 (6 bases). The specimen sequenced was thymocytes. The TCR was taken from a human donor. The CDR3 coding sequence is TGTGCCAGCAGTCTACCTGGCGGGACGGAATACAATGAGCAGTTCTTC. Translated, it gives CASSLPGGTEYNEQFF.